This TCR beta chain was found in a study of OX40 agonist ivuxolimab in advanced cancers. Looking at the study overall: From roughly 23 to 90 years was the age range, with a mean of approximately 58 years, and around 83% were male. Partial responses were achieved by three patients, of whom one had hepatocellular carcinoma and two had cutaneous melanoma.

Repertoires were generated with immunoSEQ multiplex PCR, while TCRdb's copy carries only in-frame clones and drops some. The table lists tens of thousands of clones, roughly 83% of them singletons. This clone was detected a few times. The antigen remains undetermined. Overall study results and limits: Some nonresponders also had low normalized T-cell clonal expansion. CD4+ T cells averaged fewer expanded clones than CD8+ T cells.

Germline CDR1 MGHRA, CDR2 YSYEKL. The CDR3 consists of 16 residues. The V end lost 2 bases, the J end lost 0 bases, and 11 bases lay between the germline ends. This receptor was taken from an adult with an advanced solid tumor such as melanoma, head and neck, liver or kidney cancer. The J gene is TRBJ1-3, the V gene TRBV4-1; the D is unclear. The input for sequencing was CD4+ or CD8+ T cells sorted from blood, taken in a trial of the OX40 agonist ivuxolimab. The CDR3 region is CASSQPGRSSGNTIYF. The DNA for the CDR3 is TGCGCCAGCAGCCAACCTGGGAGAAGCTCTGGAAACACCATATATTTT.